This T cell receptor (beta chain) came from a study of cytotoxic CD8 clonotypes in ibrutinib-treated CLL. At the level of the study: The patient breakdown showed more than nine relapsed/refractory and under 16 treatment-naive cases, with fewer than 18 IGHV unmutated. Per sample, productive templates averaged nearly 260,000 and productive rearrangements averaged around 100,000.

Study results and limitations: Higher circulating CD8+ T-cell counts strongly accompanied higher baseline clonality, above age-matched healthy donors.

The V end lost 6 bases, the J end lost 2 bases, and 15 bases lay between the germline ends. In germline, CDR1 is SGHTA, CDR2 FQGNSA. The CDR3 sequence is 15 residues long. Note on this clone: As yet, its antigen is unknown.

Assay: immunoSEQ multiplex PCR; the TCRdb copy retains only in-frame clones and omits some. The sample consists of some 200,000 clones, 65% to 80% of them appearing once. The sequences come from PBMCs, collected after 12 months of ibrutinib treatment. The TCR sequence derives from a human donor with chronic lymphocytic leukemia. This sequence joins TRBV7-2 and TRBJ2-3; D might be TRBD1 (5 bases). CDR3 bases: TGTGCCAGCAGTTACCAATTGACAGACACAGATACGCAGTATTTT. Its protein product is CASSYQLTDTDTQYF.